Reported below is one T cell receptor beta chain. What it binds is unknown. A read error may account for a junction end that differs from germline. This CDR3 is 14 amino acids long. The germline CDR1 and CDR2 sequences are SGHAT and FQNNGV. TCRdb's copy holds only in-frame clones and misses some; the assay was immunoSEQ multiplex PCR. Of approximately 20,000 clones in the sample, under 95% were seen once. The data derive from a study of T cells in localized non-small cell lung cancer. Study-wide results and limits: Adjacent lung tissue had a median approximately 57 of the top 100 clones found in the tumor. Adjacent uninvolved lung tissue had the highest T cell clonality, exceeding tumor. Only one tumor region went through sequencing, so heterogeneity may still be there.

The chain is built from TRBV11-2 and TRBJ1-2, with TRBD1 identical over 7 bases. This clonotype was obtained from a male donor at least 60 years old with stage I squamous cell lung carcinoma. This specimen was peripheral blood, taken before any cancer treatment. The DNA for the CDR3 is TGTGCCAGCAGCTCGGGACAGTCAGTGGATGGCTGCACCTTC. Protein sequence: CASSSGQSVDGCTF.